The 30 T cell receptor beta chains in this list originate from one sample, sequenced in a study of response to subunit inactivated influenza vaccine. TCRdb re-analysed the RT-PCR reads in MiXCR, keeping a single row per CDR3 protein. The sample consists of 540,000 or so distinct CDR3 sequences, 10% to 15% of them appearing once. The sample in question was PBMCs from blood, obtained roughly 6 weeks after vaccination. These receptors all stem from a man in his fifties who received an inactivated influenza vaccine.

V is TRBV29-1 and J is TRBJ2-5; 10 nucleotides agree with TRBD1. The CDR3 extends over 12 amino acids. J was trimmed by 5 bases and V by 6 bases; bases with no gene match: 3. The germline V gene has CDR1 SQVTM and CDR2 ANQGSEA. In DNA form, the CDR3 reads TGCAGCGTGACAGGGGGCGCGGAGACCCAGTACTTC. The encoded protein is CSVTGGAETQYF.

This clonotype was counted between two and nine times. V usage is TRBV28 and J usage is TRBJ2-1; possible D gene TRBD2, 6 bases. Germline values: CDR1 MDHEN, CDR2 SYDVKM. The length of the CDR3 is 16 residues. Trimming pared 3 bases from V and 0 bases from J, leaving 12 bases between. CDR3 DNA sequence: TGTGCCAGCAGTTTCGTTGGACTAAGCTCCTACAATGAGCAGTTCTTC. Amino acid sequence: CASSFVGLSSYNEQFF. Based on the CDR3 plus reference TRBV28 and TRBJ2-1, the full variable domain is DVKVTQSSRYLVKRTGEKVFLECVQDMDHENMFWYRQDPGLGLRLIYFSYDVKMKEKGDIPEGYSVSREKKERFSLILESASTNQTSMYLCASSFVGLSSYNEQFFGPGTRLTVL.

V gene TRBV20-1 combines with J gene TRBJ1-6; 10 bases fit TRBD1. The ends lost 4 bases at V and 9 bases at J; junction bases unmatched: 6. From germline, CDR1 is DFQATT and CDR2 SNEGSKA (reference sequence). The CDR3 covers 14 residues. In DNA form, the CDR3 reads TGCAGTGCTAATCGGGACAGGGGAGGTTCACCCCTCCACTTT. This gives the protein CSANRDRGGSPLHF.

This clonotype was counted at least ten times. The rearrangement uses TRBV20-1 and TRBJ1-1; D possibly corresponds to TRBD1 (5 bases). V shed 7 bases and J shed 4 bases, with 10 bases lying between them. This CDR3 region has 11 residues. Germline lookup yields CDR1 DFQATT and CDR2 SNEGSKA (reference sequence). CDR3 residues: CSVNGGTEAFF. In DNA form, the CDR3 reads TGCAGTGTCAACGGGGGCACTGAAGCTTTCTTT.

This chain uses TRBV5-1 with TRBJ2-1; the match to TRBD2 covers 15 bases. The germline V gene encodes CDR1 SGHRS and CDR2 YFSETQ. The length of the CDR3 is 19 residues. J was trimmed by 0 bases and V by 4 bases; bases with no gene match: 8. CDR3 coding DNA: TGCGCCAGCAGCCAGGGACTAGCGGGGGGCTCGGGCTCCTACAATGAGCAGTTCTTC. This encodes CASSQGLAGGSGSYNEQFF.

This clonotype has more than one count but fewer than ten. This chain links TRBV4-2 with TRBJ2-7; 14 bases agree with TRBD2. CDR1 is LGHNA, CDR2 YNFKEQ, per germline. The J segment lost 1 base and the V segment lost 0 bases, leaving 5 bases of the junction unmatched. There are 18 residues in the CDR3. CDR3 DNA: TGTGCCAGCAGCCAAGAGGGGACTAGCGGGAGTTATTCCTACGAGCAGTACTTC. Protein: CASSQEGTSGSYSYEQYF.

The CDR3, as DNA: TGCGCCAGCAGTGGAGCGGGAGGGCCGGGTGAGCAGTTCTTC. It codes for CASSGAGGPGEQFF. The chain employs TRBV4-3 and TRBJ2-1; 10 positions agree with TRBD2. The germline V gene encodes CDR1 LGHNA and CDR2 YSLEER. The CDR3 runs 14 residues. The V gene end was trimmed by 6 bases and the J gene end by 9 bases; junction bases not matched to a gene: 8.

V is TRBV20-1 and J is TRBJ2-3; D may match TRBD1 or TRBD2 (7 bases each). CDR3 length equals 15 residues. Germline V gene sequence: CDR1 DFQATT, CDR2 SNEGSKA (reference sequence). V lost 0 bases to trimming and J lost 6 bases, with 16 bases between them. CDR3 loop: CSARDPGGARDTQYF. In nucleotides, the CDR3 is TGCAGTGCTAGAGATCCAGGGGGGGCGAGGGATACGCAGTATTTT.

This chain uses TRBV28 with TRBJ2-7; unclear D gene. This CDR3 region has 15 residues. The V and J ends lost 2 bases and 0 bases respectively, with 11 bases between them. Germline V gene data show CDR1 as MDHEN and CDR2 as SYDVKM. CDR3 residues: CASSLGVTDSYEQYF. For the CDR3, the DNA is TGTGCCAGCAGTTTAGGGGTCACAGACTCCTACGAGCAGTACTTC.

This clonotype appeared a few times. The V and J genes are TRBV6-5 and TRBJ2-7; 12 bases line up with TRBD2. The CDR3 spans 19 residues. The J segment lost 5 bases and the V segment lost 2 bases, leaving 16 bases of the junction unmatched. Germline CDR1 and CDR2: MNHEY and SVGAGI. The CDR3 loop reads CASSYVRGLAGLAHHEQYF. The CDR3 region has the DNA TGTGCCAGCAGTTACGTACGCGGACTAGCGGGACTAGCCCATCACGAGCAGTACTTC.

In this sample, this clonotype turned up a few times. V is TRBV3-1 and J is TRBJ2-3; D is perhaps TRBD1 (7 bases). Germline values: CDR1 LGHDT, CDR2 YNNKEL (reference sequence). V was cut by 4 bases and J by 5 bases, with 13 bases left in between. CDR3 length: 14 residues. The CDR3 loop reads CASSLQGGKDTQYF. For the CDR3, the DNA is TGTGCCAGCAGCCTCCAGGGGGGCAAAGATACGCAGTATTTT.

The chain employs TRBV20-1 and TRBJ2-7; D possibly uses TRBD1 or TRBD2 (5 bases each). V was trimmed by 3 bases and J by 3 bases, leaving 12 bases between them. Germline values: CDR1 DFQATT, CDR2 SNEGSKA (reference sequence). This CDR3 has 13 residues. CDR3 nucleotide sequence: TGCAGTGCTAGCCCGGGACGGGGCTACGAGCAGTACTTC. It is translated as CSASPGRGYEQYF.

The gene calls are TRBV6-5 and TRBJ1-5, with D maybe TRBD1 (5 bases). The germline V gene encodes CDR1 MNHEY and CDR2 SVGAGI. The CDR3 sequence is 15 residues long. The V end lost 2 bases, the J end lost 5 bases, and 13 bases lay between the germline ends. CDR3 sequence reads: CASSYGQGSHQPQHF. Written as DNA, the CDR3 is TGTGCCAGCAGTTACGGGCAGGGTTCGCATCAGCCCCAGCATTTT.

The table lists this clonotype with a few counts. CDR3 region: CASSEAPGGTSYEQYF. CDR3 DNA sequence: TGTGCCAGCAGTGAAGCACCGGGAGGGACCTCCTACGAGCAGTACTTC. J is TRBJ2-7 and V is TRBV6-1; 8 bases are shared with TRBD2. The germline gives CDR1 MNHNS, CDR2 SASEGT. The CDR3 is made up of 16 amino acids. V lost 0 bases, J lost 0 bases, and 4 bases stayed unmatched.

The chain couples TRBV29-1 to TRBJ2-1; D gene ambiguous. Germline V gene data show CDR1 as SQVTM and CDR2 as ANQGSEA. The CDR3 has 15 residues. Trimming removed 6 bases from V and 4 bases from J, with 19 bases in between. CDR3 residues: CSVGSLVAPYNEQFF. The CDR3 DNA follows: TGCAGCGTAGGTTCACTGGTTGCCCCTTACAATGAGCAGTTCTTC.

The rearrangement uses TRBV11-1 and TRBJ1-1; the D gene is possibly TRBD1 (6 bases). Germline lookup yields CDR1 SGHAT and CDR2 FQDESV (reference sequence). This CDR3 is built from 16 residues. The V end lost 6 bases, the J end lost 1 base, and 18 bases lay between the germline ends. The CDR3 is CASSLRDTLTNTEAFF. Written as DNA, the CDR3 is TGTGCCAGCAGTTTAAGGGACACCCTGACGAACACTGAAGCTTTCTTT.

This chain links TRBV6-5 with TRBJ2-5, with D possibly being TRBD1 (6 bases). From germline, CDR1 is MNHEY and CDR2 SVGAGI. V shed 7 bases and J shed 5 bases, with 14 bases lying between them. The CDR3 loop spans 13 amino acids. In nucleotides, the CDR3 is TGTGCCAGCATTTTACAGGGACGCGAGACCCAGTACTTC. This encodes CASILQGRETQYF.

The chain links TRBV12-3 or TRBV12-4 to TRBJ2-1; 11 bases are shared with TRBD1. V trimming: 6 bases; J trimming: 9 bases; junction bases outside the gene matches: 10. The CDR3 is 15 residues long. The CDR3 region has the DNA TGTGCCAGCAGAACCGGGACAGGGGGGGTAGGTGAGCAGTTCTTC. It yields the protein CASRTGTGGVGEQFF.

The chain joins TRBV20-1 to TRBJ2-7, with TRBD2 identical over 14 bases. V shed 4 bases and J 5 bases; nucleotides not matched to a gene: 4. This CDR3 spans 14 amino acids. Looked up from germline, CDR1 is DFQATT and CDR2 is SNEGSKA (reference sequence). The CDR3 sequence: CSATGLAGEDEQYF. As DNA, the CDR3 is TGCAGTGCTACGGGACTAGCGGGAGAGGACGAGCAGTACTTC.

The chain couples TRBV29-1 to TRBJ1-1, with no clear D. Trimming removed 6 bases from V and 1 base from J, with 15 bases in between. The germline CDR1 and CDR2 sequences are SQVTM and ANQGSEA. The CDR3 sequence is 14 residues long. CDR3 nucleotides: TGCAGCGTGGTGGCCCCGCTGGCGAACACTGAAGCTTTCTTT. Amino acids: CSVVAPLANTEAFF.

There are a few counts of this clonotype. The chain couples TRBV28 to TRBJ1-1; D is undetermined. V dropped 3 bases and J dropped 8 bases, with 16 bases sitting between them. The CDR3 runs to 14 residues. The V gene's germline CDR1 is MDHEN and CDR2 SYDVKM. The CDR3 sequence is CASSFGGTVGEAFF. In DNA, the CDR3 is TGTGCCAGCAGTTTTGGTGGCACCGTCGGGGAAGCTTTCTTT.

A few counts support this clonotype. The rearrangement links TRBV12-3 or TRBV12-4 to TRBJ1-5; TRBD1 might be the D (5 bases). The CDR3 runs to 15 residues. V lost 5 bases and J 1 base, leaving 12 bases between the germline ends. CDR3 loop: CASSVWGESNQPQHF. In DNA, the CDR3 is TGTGCCAGCAGTGTTTGGGGGGAGAGCAATCAGCCCCAGCATTTT.

The chain's CDR3 is CASSLVELAGGAEGELFF. The CDR3 nucleotides are TGTGCCAGCAGCTTAGTAGAGCTAGCGGGAGGGGCGGAAGGGGAGCTGTTTTTT. This chain links TRBV11-2 with TRBJ2-2, with TRBD2 matching over 12 bases. Unmatched junction bases numbered 11, after V lost 1 base and J lost 8 bases. This CDR3 is built from 18 residues. The germline CDR1 and CDR2 sequences are SGHAT and FQNNGV.

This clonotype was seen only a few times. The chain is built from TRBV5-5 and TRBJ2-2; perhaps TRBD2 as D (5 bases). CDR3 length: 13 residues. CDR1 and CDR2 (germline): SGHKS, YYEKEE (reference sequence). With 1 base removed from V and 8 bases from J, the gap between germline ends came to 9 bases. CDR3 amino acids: CASSLLREGELFF. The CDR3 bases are TGTGCCAGCAGCTTGTTAAGGGAGGGGGAGCTGTTTTTT.

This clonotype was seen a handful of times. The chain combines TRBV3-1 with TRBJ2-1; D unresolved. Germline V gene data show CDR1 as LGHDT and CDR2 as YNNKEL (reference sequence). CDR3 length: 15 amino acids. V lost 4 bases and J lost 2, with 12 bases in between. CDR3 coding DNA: TGTGCCAGCAGCCTTCGAGACCTACCCTACAATGAGCAGTTCTTC. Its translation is CASSLRDLPYNEQFF.

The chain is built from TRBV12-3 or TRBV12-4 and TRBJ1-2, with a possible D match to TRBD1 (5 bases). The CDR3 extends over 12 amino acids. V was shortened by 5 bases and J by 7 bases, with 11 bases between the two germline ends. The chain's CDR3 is CASSIMGGGYTF. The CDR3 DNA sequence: TGTGCCAGCAGTATCATGGGGGGTGGCTACACCTTC.

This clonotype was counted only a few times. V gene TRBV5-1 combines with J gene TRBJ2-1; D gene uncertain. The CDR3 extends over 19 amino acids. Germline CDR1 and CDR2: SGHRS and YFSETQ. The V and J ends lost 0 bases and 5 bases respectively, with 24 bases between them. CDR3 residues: CASSLVVISGQLSHNEQFF. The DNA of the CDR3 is TGCGCCAGCAGCTTGGTTGTCATTTCTGGGCAGCTATCCCACAATGAGCAGTTCTTC. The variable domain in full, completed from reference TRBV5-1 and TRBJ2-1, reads KAGVTQTPRYLIKTRGQQVTLSCSPISGHRSVSWYQQTPGQGLQFLFEYFSETQRNKGNFPGRFSGRQFSNSRSEMNVSTLELGDSALYLCASSLVVISGQLSHNEQFFGPGTRLTVL.

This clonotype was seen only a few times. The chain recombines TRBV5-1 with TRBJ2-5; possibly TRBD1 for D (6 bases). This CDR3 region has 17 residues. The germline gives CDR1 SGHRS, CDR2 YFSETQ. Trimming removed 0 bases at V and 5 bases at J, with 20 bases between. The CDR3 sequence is CASSLGTGLIKRETQYF. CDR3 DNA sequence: TGCGCCAGCAGCTTGGGCACAGGGCTTATCAAGAGGGAGACCCAGTACTTC. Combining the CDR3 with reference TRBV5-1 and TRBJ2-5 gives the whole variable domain KAGVTQTPRYLIKTRGQQVTLSCSPISGHRSVSWYQQTPGQGLQFLFEYFSETQRNKGNFPGRFSGRQFSNSRSEMNVSTLELGDSALYLCASSLGTGLIKRETQYFGPGTRLLVL.

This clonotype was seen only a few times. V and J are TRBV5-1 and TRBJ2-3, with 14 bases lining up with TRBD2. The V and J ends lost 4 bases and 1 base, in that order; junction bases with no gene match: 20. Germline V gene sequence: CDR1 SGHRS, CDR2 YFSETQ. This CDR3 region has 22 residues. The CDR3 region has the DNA TGCGCCAGCAGCCAACTCCCGGGACTAGCGGGAGAGTGGTTGAGTGGCACAGATACGCAGTATTTT. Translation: CASSQLPGLAGEWLSGTDTQYF.

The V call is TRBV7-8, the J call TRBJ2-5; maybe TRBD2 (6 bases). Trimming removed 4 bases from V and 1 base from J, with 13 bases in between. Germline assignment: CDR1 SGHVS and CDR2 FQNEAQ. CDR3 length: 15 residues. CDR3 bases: TGTGCCAGCAGCTACCGGGGACTTACCCAAGAGACCCAGTACTTC. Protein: CASSYRGLTQETQYF.